The 29 T cell receptor beta chains given below trace back to one sample, sequenced in a study of blood T cell repertoires in COVID-19. Generated by immunoSEQ multiplex PCR, the TCRdb table keeps only in-frame clones and is missing some. In the table there are approximately 250,000 clones, 70% to 90% of which are singletons. Material: PBMCs or T cells enriched from blood (not recorded which). These receptors originate from a woman aged 30 to 39 who had recovered from COVID-19.

This clone was observed a few times. The chain joins TRBV19 to TRBJ1-6, with no clear D. V gave up 4 bases and J gave up 2 bases, with 21 bases separating them. From germline, CDR1 is LNHDA and CDR2 SQIVND (reference sequence). The CDR3 spans 19 residues. CDR3 in amino acids: CASSNPGGTHRTYNSPLHF. CDR3 DNA: TGTGCCAGTAGTAATCCGGGAGGCACCCATCGCACCTATAATTCACCCCTCCACTTT.

This rearrangement joins TRBV7-2 to TRBJ1-4; 8 bases are a match to TRBD1. Germline loops: CDR1 SGHTA, CDR2 FQGNSA. Germline trimming cut 1 base from V and 10 bases from J; bases unmatched to any gene: 8. The CDR3 is 15 residues long. The CDR3 DNA reads as TGTGCCAGCAGCTTAGGAGGACAGGGCGTGATAAAACTGTTTTTT. This sequence encodes CASSLGGQGVIKLFF.

This chain joins TRBV10-3 and TRBJ1-2, with D tentatively TRBD1 (6 bases). The CDR3 contains 14 residues. With 3 bases removed from V and 2 bases from J, the gap between germline ends came to 10 bases. Germline V CDR1 and CDR2: ENHRY, SYGVKD. This CDR3 is CAISDSGANYGYTF. In DNA form, the CDR3 reads TGTGCCATCAGTGATTCAGGGGCAAACTATGGCTACACCTTC.

The chain joins TRBV27 to TRBJ1-5, with TRBD1 matching 7 bases. CDR1 is MNHEY and CDR2 is SMNVEV in the germline V gene (reference sequence). The CDR3 length is 17 residues. The V segment lost 0 bases and the J segment 4 bases; nucleotides outside the gene matches: 9. The CDR3 nucleotides read TGTGCCAGCAGTTTATCGTCAGGGGGGACAGAGAATCAGCCCCAGCATTTT. Translation: CASSLSSGGTENQPQHF.

The V gene is TRBV7-6, the J gene TRBJ1-4; no firm D call. The CDR3 extends over 15 amino acids. Germline CDR1 is SGHVS and CDR2 is FNYEAQ. Between the trimmed V and J ends, which lost 5 bases and 0 bases, there was a span of 10 bases. The CDR3 coding sequence is TGTGCCAGCAGCGTTACCAGTGCAACTAATGAAAAACTGTTTTTT. This sequence encodes CASSVTSATNEKLFF.

The V and J genes are TRBV12-5 and TRBJ1-2; D not certain. CDR3 length: 13 residues. Germline CDR1 reads LGHNT; CDR2 reads FRNRAP. Trimming removed 3 bases from V and 8 bases from J, with 13 bases in between. The CDR3 protein is CASGFEGLRGYTF. The CDR3 DNA is TGTGCTAGTGGTTTTGAGGGCCTCCGGGGCTACACCTTC.

This rearrangement joins TRBV5-5 to TRBJ2-7; 8 bases match TRBD1. The CDR3 runs 16 residues. V lost 2 bases, J lost 4 bases, and 11 bases stayed unmatched. The V gene's germline CDR1 is SGHKS and CDR2 YYEKEE (reference sequence). CDR3 region: CASSFGDRGGGYEQYF. The CDR3 nucleotides read TGTGCCAGCAGCTTCGGTGACAGGGGTGGTGGATACGAGCAGTACTTC.

This chain links TRBV9 with TRBJ2-5; 9 nucleotides match TRBD2. Trimming removed 0 bases from V and 3 bases from J; junction bases left unmatched: 6. CDR1 is SGDLS, CDR2 YYNGEE, per germline. The CDR3 has 16 residues. CDR3 DNA sequence: TGTGCCAGCAGCGTAGTGGCTAGCGGGGCGGAAGAGACCCAGTACTTC. Translating gives CASSVVASGAEETQYF.

The chain joins TRBV7-2 to TRBJ2-1; no firm D call. Germline V gene sequence: CDR1 SGHTA, CDR2 FQGNSA. V was pared by 1 base and J by 4 bases, with 5 bases between. The CDR3 extends over 13 amino acids. The DNA for the CDR3 is TGTGCCAGCAGCTTAGACCTATACAATGAGCAGTTCTTC. Its translation is CASSLDLYNEQFF.

The chain joins TRBV14 to TRBJ1-1; no reliable D call. The CDR3 extends over 17 amino acids. Germline values: CDR1 SGHDN, CDR2 FVKESK. V dropped 0 bases and J dropped 4 bases, with 18 bases sitting between them. CDR3 nucleotide sequence: TGTGCCAGCAGCCAAGATTCCCTGGGAGATTATCCCACTGAAGCTTTCTTT. The encoded protein is CASSQDSLGDYPTEAFF.

The CDR3 loop is CASSFAQGTEAFF. The CDR3 region has the DNA TGTGCCAGCAGCTTCGCCCAGGGCACTGAAGCTTTCTTT. This chain uses TRBV11-3 with TRBJ1-1, with D tentatively TRBD1 (5 bases). Between the trimmed V and J ends, which lost 3 bases and 4 bases, there was a span of 9 bases. Germline V CDR1 and CDR2: SGHNT, YENEEA. The CDR3 totals 13 residues.

The rearrangement joins TRBV7-3 to TRBJ2-3; maybe TRBD2 (6 bases). The germline V gene has CDR1 SGHTA and CDR2 FQGTGA. The germline V and J ends were trimmed by 4 bases and 4 bases, with 15 bases remaining between them. The CDR3 contains 15 residues. The CDR3 nucleotides are TGTGCCAGCAGCTCGATCGGGAGTCTGTCAGATACGCAGTATTTT. The encoded protein is CASSSIGSLSDTQYF.

This clone was seen a few times. The gene calls are TRBV11-3 and TRBJ1-6; TRBD1 matches 8 bases. The CDR3 runs to 17 residues. Trimming cost V 3 bases and J 7 bases; bases outside gene matches: 11. Germline values: CDR1 SGHNT, CDR2 YENEEA. Here the CDR3 DNA reads TGTGCCAGCAGCTTCCCATCCCGACAGGGGAGGAATTCACCCCTCCACTTT. As protein: CASSFPSRQGRNSPLHF.

The chain couples TRBV18 to TRBJ1-3; TRBD1 matches 8 bases. V was clipped by 4 bases and J by 1 base; unmatched bases: 6. This CDR3 has 16 residues. Germline V CDR1 and CDR2: KGHSH, LQKENI. The CDR3 reads CASSLSGTGSGNTIYF. DNA for the CDR3: TGTGCCAGCTCACTCTCCGGGACAGGTTCTGGAAACACCATATATTTT.

The CDR3 reads CASSMVGQGGFYGYTF. The CDR3 bases are TGTGCCAGCAGTATGGTCGGACAGGGAGGCTTCTATGGCTACACCTTC. The chain carries TRBV28 and TRBJ1-2, with 8 nucleotides matching TRBD1. The germline V gene encodes CDR1 MDHEN and CDR2 SYDVKM. The CDR3 runs 16 residues. The ends lost 5 bases at V and 4 bases at J; junction bases unmatched: 12.

The chain couples TRBV27 to TRBJ1-6; D unclear. Trimming removed 8 bases at V and 1 base at J, with 12 bases between. Germline loops: CDR1 MNHEY, CDR2 SMNVEV (reference sequence). The CDR3 has 15 amino acids. The CDR3 coding sequence is TGTGCCAGCCCCGGGCGGGGTTCCTATAATTCACCCCTCCACTTT. It specifies CASPGRGSYNSPLHF.

This chain uses TRBV5-4 with TRBJ2-3; possibly TRBD2 for D (6 bases). CDR1 is SGHNT, CDR2 YYREEE, per germline (reference sequence). Trimming pared 4 bases from V and 0 bases from J, leaving 12 bases between. CDR3 length: 15 residues. CDR3 coding DNA: TGTGCCAGCAGCATGGGAGGCGGGAGCACAGATACGCAGTATTTT. Protein sequence: CASSMGGGSTDTQYF.

The rearrangement links TRBV19 to TRBJ2-1; 8 bases fit TRBD2. The ends lost 0 bases at V and 3 bases at J; junction bases unmatched: 1. Germline lookup yields CDR1 LNHDA and CDR2 SQIVND (reference sequence). The CDR3 covers 15 residues. The CDR3 loop reads CASSIEGLDYNEQFF. CDR3 sequence (DNA): TGTGCCAGTAGTATAGAGGGACTAGACTACAATGAGCAGTTCTTC.

J is TRBJ1-2 and V is TRBV6-5; TRBD1 is a possible D gene (5 bases). This CDR3 contains 15 residues. Per germline, CDR1 MNHEY and CDR2 SVGAGI. V lost 4 bases and J lost 2, with 14 bases in between. CDR3 amino acids: CASSSLPPGNYGYTF. CDR3 coding DNA: TGTGCCAGCAGTTCACTTCCGCCAGGGAACTATGGCTACACCTTC.

CDR3 nucleotides: TGCGCCAGCAGCCCTATGGGGGCAGGGGGCGCCCCTCTCTACGAGCAGTACTTC. Translating it yields CASSPMGAGGAPLYEQYF. This chain joins TRBV4-1 and TRBJ2-7; TRBD1 matches 8 bases. Per the germline V gene, CDR1 is MGHRA and CDR2 is YSYEKL. V shed 4 bases and J 3 bases; nucleotides not matched to a gene: 17. CDR3 length equals 18 residues.

This chain's CDR3 is CASSLLGQGYFDGYTF. The CDR3 nucleotides read TGTGCCAGCAGCTTATTGGGACAGGGTTATTTTGATGGCTACACCTTC. The chain couples TRBV5-6 to TRBJ1-2, with 9 nucleotides matching TRBD1. V dropped 2 bases and J dropped 6; count of bases not matched to a gene: 11. The CDR3 covers 16 residues. Germline CDR1 and CDR2: SGHDT and YYEEEE.

The chain employs TRBV4-3 and TRBJ1-6; unclear D gene. Per germline, CDR1 LGHNA and CDR2 YSLEER. The CDR3 is 16 residues long. V lost 1 base and J 7 bases, leaving 14 bases between the germline ends. The CDR3 region is CASSQGESRLNSPLHF. The CDR3 DNA follows: TGCGCCAGCAGCCAAGGCGAGAGCCGCTTAAATTCACCCCTCCACTTT.

The gene calls are TRBV9 and TRBJ2-3; TRBD2 aligns across 10 bases. Losses at the gene ends were 2 bases for V and 6 bases for J; bases not matched to a gene: 9. The CDR3 extends over 16 amino acids. Germline V gene sequence: CDR1 SGDLS, CDR2 YYNGEE. The chain's CDR3 is CASSVGLAGVVDTQYF. The CDR3 DNA sequence: TGTGCCAGCAGCGTCGGTCTAGCGGGGGTAGTGGATACGCAGTATTTT.

The V gene is TRBV9, the J gene TRBJ2-1; perhaps TRBD1 as D (6 bases). V lost 6 bases, J lost 0 bases, and 10 bases lay in between. CDR3 length: 14 residues. The germline CDR1 and CDR2 sequences are SGDLS and YYNGEE. This CDR3 reads CASNRDYSYNEQFF. CDR3 DNA: TGTGCCAGCAACAGGGATTACTCCTACAATGAGCAGTTCTTC.

The V call is TRBV7-2, the J call TRBJ1-2; 7 nucleotides line up with TRBD1. The CDR3 consists of 15 residues. The germline V gene encodes CDR1 SGHTA and CDR2 FQGNSA. The V segment lost 2 bases and the J segment 2 bases; nucleotides outside the gene matches: 5. The CDR3 reads CASSLLPDRNYGYTF. In DNA form, the CDR3 reads TGTGCCAGCAGCTTATTACCGGACAGGAACTATGGCTACACCTTC.

In nucleotides, the CDR3 is TGCGCCAGCAGCTTGGAGACTAGCGGCCCTAAGAGGCACAATGAGCAGTTCTTC. As protein: CASSLETSGPKRHNEQFF. This sequence joins TRBV5-1 and TRBJ2-1, with 9 bases lining up with TRBD2. CDR1 is SGHRS, CDR2 YFSETQ, per germline. CDR3 size: 18 residues. The V and J ends lost 0 bases and 5 bases, in that order; junction bases with no gene match: 12. Drawing the rest from reference TRBV5-1 and TRBJ2-1, the complete variable domain is KAGVTQTPRYLIKTRGQQVTLSCSPISGHRSVSWYQQTPGQGLQFLFEYFSETQRNKGNFPGRFSGRQFSNSRSEMNVSTLELGDSALYLCASSLETSGPKRHNEQFFGPGTRLTVL.

The chain couples TRBV7-3 to TRBJ2-2; D may be TRBD2 (6 bases). Trimming took off 2 bases at V and 0 bases at J, with 16 bases between the two ends. The CDR3 covers 18 residues. In germline, CDR1 is SGHTA, CDR2 FQGTGA. The CDR3, as DNA: TGTGCCAGCAGCTTACTAACTAGCAGAATAACGAACACCGGGGAGCTGTTTTTT. Translation: CASSLLTSRITNTGELFF. The variable domain in full, completed from reference TRBV7-3 and TRBJ2-2, reads GAGVSQTPSNKVTEKGKYVELRCDPISGHTALYWYRQSLGQGPEFLIYFQGTGAADDSGLPNDRFFAVRPEGSVSTLKIQRTERGDSAVYLCASSLLTSRITNTGELFFGEGSRLTVL.

In this sample, this clone turned up a few times. The V call is TRBV29-1, the J call TRBJ2-4; TRBD2 matches 10 bases. This CDR3 has 15 residues. The V gene's germline CDR1 is SQVTM and CDR2 ANQGSEA. V shed 6 bases, J shed 6 bases, and the junction held 11 bases outside the gene matches. The CDR3 DNA sequence: TGCAGCGTGGGGCCTAGCGGGGGCGGAAGAAACATTCAGTACTTC. It translates to CSVGPSGGGRNIQYF.

This chain links TRBV5-4 with TRBJ1-2; 7 bases are shared with TRBD1. Germline CDR1 is SGHNT and CDR2 is YYREEE (reference sequence). The CDR3 is 15 residues long. With 4 bases clipped from V and 3 bases from J, the junction kept 9 bases outside the gene matches. CDR3 DNA sequence: TGTGCCAGCAGCGCGGGGGGCAGGGGGGACTATGGCTACACCTTC. The encoded protein is CASSAGGRGDYGYTF.